These 17 T cell receptor beta chains were all obtained from the same sample, sequenced in a study of shared clonotypes between healthy human individuals. Data came from immunoSEQ multiplex PCR; TCRdb stores just in-frame clones and leaves some out. The sample has 100,000 or so clones, over 65% seen once. The sequencing sample was made of memory CD8+ T cells sorted from blood. Sample subset: CD45RO+ cells pooled with CCR7-negative TemRA cells. These receptors all come from a woman between 25 and 40 years old in good health.

The V and J genes are TRBV29-1 and TRBJ2-7, with TRBD1 matching over 8 bases. Unmatched junction bases numbered 8, after V lost 7 bases and J lost 6 bases. The CDR3 is 12 amino acids. CDR1 and CDR2 (germline): SQVTM, ANQGSEA. CDR3 loop: CSAGTGIAEQYF. The CDR3, as DNA: TGCAGCGCTGGGACAGGAATTGCCGAGCAGTACTTC.

This sequence joins TRBV10-2 and TRBJ2-7; 8 bases are a match to TRBD1. V was pared by 6 bases and J by 5 bases, with 9 bases of the junction left unmatched. CDR1 and CDR2 from the germline V gene are WSHSY and SAAADI. This CDR3 is 14 amino acids long. CDR3 sequence reads: CASRSRGLPDEQYF. DNA of the CDR3: TGCGCCAGCAGATCCAGGGGGCTACCCGACGAGCAGTACTTC.

The V call is TRBV5-1, the J call TRBJ2-5; D ambiguous. Per the germline V gene, CDR1 is SGHRS and CDR2 is YFSETQ. V was clipped by 2 bases and J by 3 bases, with 2 bases between them. The CDR3 is 11 amino acids. CDR3 loop: CASSLKETQYF. CDR3 coding DNA: TGCGCCAGCAGCTTAAAAGAGACCCAGTACTTC. Combining the CDR3 with reference TRBV5-1 and TRBJ2-5 gives the whole variable domain KAGVTQTPRYLIKTRGQQVTLSCSPISGHRSVSWYQQTPGQGLQFLFEYFSETQRNKGNFPGRFSGRQFSNSRSEMNVSTLELGDSALYLCASSLKETQYFGPGTRLLVL.

This clone is classed as medium-sized. The V and J genes are TRBV11-3 and TRBJ2-2, with 11 bases matching TRBD2. V lost 6 bases to trimming and J lost 3 bases; unmatched junction nucleotides: 0. Germline CDR1 is SGHNT and CDR2 is YENEEA. The CDR3 sequence is 14 residues long. The DNA for the CDR3 is TGTGCCAGCAGGACTAGCGGGGACACCGGGGAGCTGTTTTTT. Amino acid sequence: CASRTSGDTGELFF.

V and J are TRBV13 and TRBJ2-2; 9 nucleotides line up with TRBD1. The CDR3 is made up of 15 amino acids. V gave up 4 bases and J gave up 7 bases; unmatched junction bases: 7. Germline assignment: CDR1 PRHDT and CDR2 FYEKMQ (reference sequence). The CDR3 DNA follows: TGTGCCAGCAGCTGGACAGGGGTTCTCTTCGGGGAGCTGTTTTTT. Its protein is CASSWTGVLFGELFF.

The chain joins TRBV28 to TRBJ2-7; D unclear. This CDR3 is built from 14 residues. Trimming took off 7 bases at V and 3 bases at J, with 16 bases between the two ends. Germline CDR1 and CDR2: MDHEN and SYDVKM. CDR3 bases: TGTGCCAGCAAATCCCGACTTGTATACTACGAGCAGTACTTC. Protein sequence: CASKSRLVYYEQYF.

This clone was recorded many times. The chain joins TRBV7-9 to TRBJ1-2, with 9 nucleotides matching TRBD1. Trimming removed 1 base from V and 8 bases from J; junction bases left unmatched: 5. The CDR3 extends over 14 amino acids. Germline V gene lookup returns CDR1 SEHNR and CDR2 FQNEAQ (reference sequence). The CDR3 spells CASSLVDRGLGYTF. DNA for the CDR3: TGTGCCAGCAGCTTAGTGGACAGGGGTTTGGGCTACACCTTC.

At least ten counts were recorded for this clone. Other DNA sequences in this specimen translate into the identical CDR3. The rearrangement joins TRBV19 to TRBJ1-5, with TRBD1 as a possible D gene (5 bases). The V end was cut by 3 bases, the J end by 2 bases, with 11 bases between. The V gene's germline CDR1 is LNHDA and CDR2 SQIVND (reference sequence). CDR3 length: 15 residues. CDR3 bases: TGTGCCAGTAGTATTTGGCAGGGCGGCAATCAGCCCCAGCATTTT. It specifies CASSIWQGGNQPQHF.

CDR3 nucleotides: TGCGCCAGCAGCTCCCCCGCCGGGACATTGAACACTGAAGCTTTCTTT. It encodes CASSSPAGTLNTEAFF. J is TRBJ1-1 and V is TRBV5-1, with D perhaps matching TRBD1 (6 bases). The CDR3 is 16 amino acids. Between the trimmed V and J ends, which lost 3 bases and 0 bases, there was a span of 15 bases. The V gene's germline CDR1 is SGHRS and CDR2 YFSETQ. Filled out from reference TRBV5-1 and TRBJ1-1, the complete variable domain reads KAGVTQTPRYLIKTRGQQVTLSCSPISGHRSVSWYQQTPGQGLQFLFEYFSETQRNKGNFPGRFSGRQFSNSRSEMNVSTLELGDSALYLCASSSPAGTLNTEAFFGQGTRLTVV.

This clone was seen more than once but under ten times. The rearrangement links TRBV5-4 to TRBJ1-1; unclear D gene. The length of the CDR3 is 14 residues. The ends were cut back, 2 bases at V and 1 base at J, with 9 bases in the middle. The germline gives CDR1 SGHNT, CDR2 YYREEE (reference sequence). In DNA form, the CDR3 reads TGTGCCAGCAGCTTATTATCTAGGAACACTGAAGCTTTCTTT. Its protein is CASSLLSRNTEAFF.

This chain links TRBV7-3 with TRBJ2-1; TRBD1 matches at 7 bases. J gave up 5 bases and V 6 bases, and 1 base lay outside the gene matches. The CDR3 has 12 amino acids. Germline CDR1 SGHTA, CDR2 FQGTGA. CDR3 bases: TGTGCCAGCAGTACAGGGGACAATGAGCAGTTCTTC. It translates to CASSTGDNEQFF.

Here the CDR3 reads CASSLTKNTEAFF. The CDR3 DNA is TGTGCCAGCAGCTTAACAAAGAACACTGAAGCTTTCTTT. The chain has TRBV5-4 and TRBJ1-1; no definite D call. V lost 2 bases and J lost 1, with 6 bases in between. Germline-derived CDR1 and CDR2 are SGHNT and YYREEE (reference sequence). The length of the CDR3 is 13 residues.

This clone was recorded a few times. The genes are TRBV20-1 and TRBJ2-7; unclear D gene. This CDR3 contains 11 residues. V lost 3 bases and J lost 3, with 6 bases in between. Per germline, CDR1 DFQATT and CDR2 SNEGSKA (reference sequence). CDR3 loop: CSASKDYEQYF. The CDR3 nucleotides read TGCAGTGCTAGCAAAGACTACGAGCAGTACTTC.

The V and J genes are TRBV7-2 and TRBJ2-7; 8 positions match TRBD1. Germline lookup yields CDR1 SGHTA and CDR2 FQGNSA. The CDR3 is made up of 15 amino acids. V was pared by 1 base and J by 6 bases, with 8 bases of the junction left unmatched. For the CDR3, the DNA is TGTGCCAGCAGCTTAGTGAGGGCAGGGGGCATCGAGCAGTACTTC. Its protein product is CASSLVRAGGIEQYF.

This chain connects TRBV6-1 to TRBJ2-7; D is uncertain. The CDR3 contains 14 residues. Trimming pared 0 bases from V and 2 bases from J, leaving 8 bases between. CDR1 and CDR2 from the germline V gene are MNHNS and SASEGT. As DNA, the CDR3 is TGTGCCAGCAGTGAAGCGGGTGCCACCTACGAGCAGTACTTC. As protein: CASSEAGATYEQYF.

CDR3 nucleotides: TGTGCCAGCAGTGGGGGAGACAGGGGCGGGCTGGCTTTCTTT. Protein product: CASSGGDRGGLAFF. The V call is TRBV6-1, the J call TRBJ1-1; TRBD1 aligns across 8 bases. Trimming cost V 4 bases and J 11 bases; bases outside gene matches: 12. The germline CDR1 and CDR2 sequences are MNHNS and SASEGT. The CDR3 covers 14 residues.

The V gene is TRBV2, the J gene TRBJ2-7; TRBD2 matches at 12 bases. Losses at the gene ends were 7 bases for V and 4 bases for J; bases not matched to a gene: 5. Germline V gene lookup returns CDR1 SNHLY and CDR2 FYNNEI. The CDR3 has 14 amino acids. This CDR3 is CASKGLAGMYEQYF. The CDR3 region has the DNA TGTGCCAGCAAAGGACTAGCGGGAATGTACGAGCAGTACTTC. The variable domain in full, with the rest retrieved from reference TRBV2 and TRBJ2-7, is EPEVTQTPSHQVTQMGQEVILRCVPISNHLYFYWYRQILGQKVEFLVSFYNNEISEKSEIFDDQFSVERPDGSNFTLKIRSTKLEDSAMYFCASKGLAGMYEQYFGPGTRLTVT.